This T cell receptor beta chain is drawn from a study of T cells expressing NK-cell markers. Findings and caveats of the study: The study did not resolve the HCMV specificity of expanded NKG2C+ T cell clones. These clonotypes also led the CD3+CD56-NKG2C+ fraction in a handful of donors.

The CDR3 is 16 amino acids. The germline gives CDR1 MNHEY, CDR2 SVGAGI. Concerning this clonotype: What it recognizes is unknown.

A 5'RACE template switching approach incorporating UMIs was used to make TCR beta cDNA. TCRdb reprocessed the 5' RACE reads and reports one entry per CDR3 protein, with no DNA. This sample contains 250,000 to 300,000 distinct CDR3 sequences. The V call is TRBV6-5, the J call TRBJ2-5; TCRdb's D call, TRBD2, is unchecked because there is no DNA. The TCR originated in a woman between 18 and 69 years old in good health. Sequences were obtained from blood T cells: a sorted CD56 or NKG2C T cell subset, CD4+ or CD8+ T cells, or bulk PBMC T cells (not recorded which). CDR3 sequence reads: CASSYSMVAGQETQYF.